What follows are 22 T cell receptor beta chains derived from one specimen sequenced in a study of blood T cell repertoires in COVID-19 (TCRdb year 2020). The library was made by the immunoSEQ multiplex PCR assay. As stored in TCRdb, this immuneACCESS dataset retains in-frame rearrangements with V and J assigned. A fraction of the clones does not appear; measured against another copy, unresolved V genes explain less than half of the discrepancy, and the remainder lacks a known reason. This sample gives approximately 190,000 clones in total; about 80% of them show up just once. Clones ranked in the top ten supply about 6.9% of the sample. Source material: peripheral blood. The receptors come from a man aged 55 to 70 with acute or convalescent COVID-19.

V gene TRBV2 combines with J gene TRBJ2-3, with a possible D match to TRBD2 (6 bases). Germline CDR1 is SNHLY and CDR2 is FYNNEI. The CDR3 totals 13 residues. Trimming removed 7 bases at V and 6 bases at J, with 14 bases between. For the CDR3, the DNA is TGTGCCAGCATTGGGGGGAACTGGGATACGCAGTATTTT. Translation gives CASIGGNWDTQYF.

V gene TRBV18 combines with J gene TRBJ1-1; no firm D call. Trimming pared 2 bases from V and 1 base from J, leaving 5 bases between. Germline-derived CDR1 and CDR2 are KGHSH and LQKENI. The CDR3 runs 13 residues. For the CDR3, the DNA is TGTGCCAGCTCACCATTAGCGAACACTGAAGCTTTCTTT. The encoded protein is CASSPLANTEAFF.

This clone was seen a few times. CDR3 bases: TGTGCCAGCAGTGACAACAGGGGGACTGAAGCTTTCTTT. Protein product: CASSDNRGTEAFF. V and J are TRBV6-4 and TRBJ1-1, with 8 bases identical to TRBD1. V lost 2 bases, J lost 5 bases, and 1 base stayed unmatched. Germline assignment: CDR1 MRHNA and CDR2 SNTAGT. The CDR3 spans 13 residues.

This clone was found a few times. The chain recombines TRBV11-2 with TRBJ2-7, with 7 bases aligning to TRBD1. Per the germline V gene, CDR1 is SGHAT and CDR2 is FQNNGV. This CDR3 is 15 amino acids long. The V segment lost 1 base and the J segment 0 bases; nucleotides outside the gene matches: 3. CDR3 region: CASSLVGTASYEQYF. CDR3 DNA: TGTGCCAGCAGCTTAGTCGGGACAGCCTCCTACGAGCAGTACTTC.

The chain joins TRBV6-2 or TRBV6-3 to TRBJ1-1; 9 positions match TRBD1. Per germline, CDR1 MNHEY and CDR2 SVGEGT. CDR3 size: 14 residues. V gave up 2 bases and J gave up 6 bases; unmatched junction bases: 4. CDR3 DNA sequence: TGTGCCAGCAGTTACGTCACAGGGGGCTCTGAAGCTTTCTTT. Its protein is CASSYVTGGSEAFF.

The chain links TRBV12-3 or TRBV12-4 to TRBJ2-7, with no clear D. Trimming took off 8 bases at V and 1 base at J, with 12 bases between the two ends. The CDR3 contains 13 residues. The CDR3 spells CASSYSSSYEQYF. CDR3 DNA: TGTGCCAGCTCTTACTCCTCGTCCTACGAGCAGTACTTC.

The chain combines TRBV4-3 with TRBJ1-5; possibly TRBD1 for D (6 bases). Germline-derived CDR1 and CDR2 are LGHNA and YSLEER. This CDR3 is built from 15 residues. V shed 0 bases and J shed 7 bases, with 13 bases lying between them. CDR3 sequence reads: CASSQEDRHGQPQHF. In nucleotides, the CDR3 is TGCGCCAGCAGCCAAGAAGACAGGCACGGGCAGCCCCAGCATTTT.

The V and J genes are TRBV24-1 and TRBJ2-2; possibly TRBD2 for D (6 bases). The length of the CDR3 is 13 residues. Germline assignment: CDR1 KGHDR and CDR2 SFDVKD. V lost 7 bases, J lost 4 bases, and 9 bases lay in between. The CDR3 DNA is TGTGCCACCAGGGGGACTGTCACCGGGGAGCTGTTTTTT. Amino acid sequence: CATRGTVTGELFF.

V and J are TRBV9 and TRBJ2-1; tentatively, D is TRBD2 (6 bases). This CDR3 region has 16 residues. V lost 0 bases to trimming and J lost 0 bases, with 10 bases between them. Germline-derived CDR1 and CDR2 are SGDLS and YYNGEE. CDR3 residues: CASSVGLASSYNEQFF. The CDR3 DNA follows: TGTGCCAGCAGCGTAGGTCTAGCGAGCTCCTACAATGAGCAGTTCTTC.

This chain links TRBV19 with TRBJ1-5; 7 bases are shared with TRBD1. The CDR3 has 15 residues. Unmatched junction bases numbered 5, after V lost 0 bases and J lost 6 bases. CDR1 and CDR2 from the germline V gene are LNHDA and SQIVND (reference sequence). The CDR3 region is CASSIEGSGGQPQHF. The DNA of the CDR3 is TGTGCCAGTAGTATAGAAGGGTCAGGGGGTCAGCCCCAGCATTTT.

The chain combines TRBV5-1 with TRBJ1-2; no clear D. V dropped 0 bases and J dropped 5 bases, with 5 bases sitting between them. The CDR3 sequence is 12 residues long. CDR1 and CDR2 (germline): SGHRS, YFSETQ. CDR3 DNA: TGCGCCAGCAGCTTGGCGGAGTATGGCTACACCTTC. Translated, it gives CASSLAEYGYTF.

This clone was seen a handful of times. The V call is TRBV7-2, the J call TRBJ2-2; the match to TRBD2 covers 10 bases. CDR1 and CDR2 from the germline V gene are SGHTA and FQGNSA. Trimming took 5 bases from V and 2 from J; bases not matched to a gene: 5. The CDR3 contains 16 residues. The DNA for the CDR3 is TGTGCCAGCAGCCTCCGACTAGCGGGCAACACCGGGGAGCTGTTTTTT. Translated, it gives CASSLRLAGNTGELFF.

The chain uses TRBV7-2 and TRBJ2-1, with D possibly TRBD2 on 7 matching bases. Germline-derived CDR1 and CDR2 are SGHTA and FQGNSA. CDR3 length: 15 amino acids. Trimming took off 2 bases at V and 7 bases at J, with 15 bases between the two ends. CDR3 DNA: TGTGCCAGCAGCTTATTGGGGGGGGCCGTGAATGAGCAGTTCTTC. This sequence encodes CASSLLGGAVNEQFF. The variable domain in full, completed from reference TRBV7-2 and TRBJ2-1, reads GAGVSQSPSNKVTEKGKDVELRCDPISGHTALYWYRQSLGQGLEFLIYFQGNSAPDKSGLPSDRFSAERTGGSVSTLTIQRTQQEDSAVYLCASSLLGGAVNEQFFGPGTRLTVL.

This clone was seen just once. This rearrangement joins TRBV11-2 to TRBJ2-5; no firm D call. This CDR3 is built from 13 residues. With 4 bases removed from V and 5 bases from J, the gap between germline ends came to 11 bases. Germline-derived CDR1 and CDR2 are SGHAT and FQNNGV. In DNA form, the CDR3 reads TGTGCCAGCAGCTCGACACGAAGGGAGACCCAGTACTTC. Protein sequence: CASSSTRRETQYF.

This rearrangement joins TRBV24-1 to TRBJ2-1; 9 nucleotides line up with TRBD2. Trimming removed 9 bases from V and 8 bases from J; junction bases left unmatched: 7. The CDR3 length is 13 residues. The V gene's germline CDR1 is KGHDR and CDR2 SFDVKD. For the CDR3, the DNA is TGTGCCACCGGGGTAGCGGGAGTCTATGAGCAGTTCTTC. It codes for CATGVAGVYEQFF.

This sequence joins TRBV6-5 and TRBJ1-3, with D possibly matching TRBD1 (6 bases). CDR3 length equals 14 residues. The V gene's germline CDR1 is MNHEY and CDR2 SVGAGI. The V and J ends lost 8 bases and 0 bases respectively, with 11 bases between them. The CDR3 is CASEDRSSGNTIYF. The CDR3 nucleotides read TGTGCCAGCGAGGACAGATCCTCTGGAAACACCATATATTTT.

This clone has a handful of counts. V usage is TRBV30 and J usage is TRBJ1-1; TRBD1 is a possible D gene (5 bases). The CDR3 sequence is 14 residues long. Between the trimmed V and J ends, which lost 3 bases and 5 bases, there was a span of 16 bases. Looked up from germline, CDR1 is GTSNPN and CDR2 is SVGIG (reference sequence). The CDR3 protein is CAWSVQGGWTEAFF. The CDR3 coding sequence is TGTGCCTGGAGCGTTCAGGGCGGTTGGACTGAAGCTTTCTTT.

The table lists this clone with a few counts. The V call is TRBV3-1 (or the pseudogene TRBV3-2), the J call TRBJ2-7, with 11 bases identical to TRBD2. Per germline, CDR1 LGHDT and CDR2 YNNKEL (reference sequence). After removal of 8 bases from V and 2 bases from J, the junction contained 2 bases not matched to a gene. This CDR3 spans 13 amino acids. CDR3 sequence reads: CASQGLAAYEQYF. CDR3 coding DNA: TGTGCCAGCCAGGGACTAGCGGCCTACGAGCAGTACTTC.

This clone was seen only a few times. This chain joins TRBV4-3 and TRBJ2-3; 8 nucleotides line up with TRBD2. The CDR3 length is 16 residues. Germline-derived CDR1 and CDR2 are LGHNA and YSLEER. V was clipped by 1 base and J by 5 bases; unmatched bases: 8. CDR3 region: CASSQVNGGAGDTQYF. The CDR3 DNA reads TGCGCCAGCAGCCAAGTCAACGGGGGGGCGGGAGATACGCAGTATTTT.

The rearrangement uses TRBV4-1 and TRBJ2-7; tentatively, D is TRBD1 (6 bases). This CDR3 is 15 amino acids long. Trimming left V 3 bases short and J 2 bases short, with 14 bases between. CDR1 MGHRA and CDR2 YSYEKL come from the germline V gene. CDR3 protein: CASSHAWTDTYEQYF. In DNA, the CDR3 is TGCGCCAGCAGCCATGCGTGGACAGACACCTACGAGCAGTACTTC.

The V and J genes are TRBV5-1 and TRBJ2-1; TRBD2 agrees at 14 bases. Germline loops: CDR1 SGHRS, CDR2 YFSETQ. This CDR3 spans 17 amino acids. V was pared by 4 bases and J by 7 bases, with 10 bases of the junction left unmatched. The CDR3 nucleotides are TGCGCCAGCAGCGCGATAATCCGGACTAGCGGGGGGAATGAGCAGTTCTTC. Amino acids: CASSAIIRTSGGNEQFF.

This clone was counted a few times. The chain joins TRBV6-1 to TRBJ2-5, with 9 bases aligning to TRBD1. With V trimmed by 2 bases and J by 2 bases, 3 bases remained unmatched. The germline CDR1 and CDR2 sequences are MNHNS and SASEGT. This CDR3 is 15 amino acids long. CDR3 coding DNA: TGTGCCAGCAGTGAATGGGGACAGGGTCAAGAGACCCAGTACTTC. This sequence encodes CASSEWGQGQETQYF.